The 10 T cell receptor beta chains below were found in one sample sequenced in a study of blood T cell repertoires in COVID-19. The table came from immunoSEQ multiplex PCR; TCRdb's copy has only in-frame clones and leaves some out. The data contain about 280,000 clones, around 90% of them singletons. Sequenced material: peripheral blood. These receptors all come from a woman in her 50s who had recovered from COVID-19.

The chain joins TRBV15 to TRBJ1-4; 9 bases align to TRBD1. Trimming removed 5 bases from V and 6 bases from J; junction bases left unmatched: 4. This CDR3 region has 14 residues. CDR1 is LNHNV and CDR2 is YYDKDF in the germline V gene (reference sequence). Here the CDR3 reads CATSSGQGDEKLFF. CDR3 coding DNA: TGTGCCACCAGCTCGGGACAGGGCGATGAAAAACTGTTTTTT.

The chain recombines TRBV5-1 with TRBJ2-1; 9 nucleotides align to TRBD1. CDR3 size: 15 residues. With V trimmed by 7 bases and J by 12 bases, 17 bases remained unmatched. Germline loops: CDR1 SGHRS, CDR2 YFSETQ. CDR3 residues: CASVSSRDREGGQFF. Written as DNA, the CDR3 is TGCGCCAGCGTTTCTAGCCGGGACAGGGAAGGAGGGCAGTTCTTC.

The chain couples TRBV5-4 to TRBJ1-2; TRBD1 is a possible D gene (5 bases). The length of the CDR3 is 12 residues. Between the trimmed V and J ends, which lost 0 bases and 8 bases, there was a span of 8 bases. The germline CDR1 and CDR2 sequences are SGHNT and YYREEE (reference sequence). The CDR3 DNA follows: TGTGCCAGCAGCTTGGCCGGGGGAGGCTACACCTTC. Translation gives CASSLAGGGYTF.

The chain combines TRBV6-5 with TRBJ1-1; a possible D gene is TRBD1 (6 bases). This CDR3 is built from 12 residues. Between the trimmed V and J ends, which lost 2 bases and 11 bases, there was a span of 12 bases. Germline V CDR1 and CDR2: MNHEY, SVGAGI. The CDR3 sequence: CASSYTGQEAFF. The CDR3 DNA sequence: TGTGCCAGCAGTTACACGGGACAAGAGGCTTTCTTT.

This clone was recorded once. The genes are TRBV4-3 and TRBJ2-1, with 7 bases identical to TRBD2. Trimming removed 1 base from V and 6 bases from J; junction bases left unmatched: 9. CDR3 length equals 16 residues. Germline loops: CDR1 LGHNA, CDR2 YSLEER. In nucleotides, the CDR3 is TGCGCCAGCAGCCAAGGGGGGGGATGGAGAGGCAATGAGCAGTTCTTC. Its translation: CASSQGGGWRGNEQFF.

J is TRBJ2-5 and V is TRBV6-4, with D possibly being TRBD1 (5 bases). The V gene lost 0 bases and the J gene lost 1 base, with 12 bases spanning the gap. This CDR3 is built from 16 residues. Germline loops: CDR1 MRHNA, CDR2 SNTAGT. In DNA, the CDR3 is TGTGCCAGCAGTGACTCGACTTTCAGGGTCCAAGAGACCCAGTACTTC. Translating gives CASSDSTFRVQETQYF.

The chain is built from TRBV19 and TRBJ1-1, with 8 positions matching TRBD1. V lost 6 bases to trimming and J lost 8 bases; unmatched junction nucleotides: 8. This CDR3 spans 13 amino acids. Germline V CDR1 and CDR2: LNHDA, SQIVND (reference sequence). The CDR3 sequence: CASRPTGGLEAFF. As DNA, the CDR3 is TGTGCCAGTAGGCCCACAGGGGGGCTCGAAGCTTTCTTT.

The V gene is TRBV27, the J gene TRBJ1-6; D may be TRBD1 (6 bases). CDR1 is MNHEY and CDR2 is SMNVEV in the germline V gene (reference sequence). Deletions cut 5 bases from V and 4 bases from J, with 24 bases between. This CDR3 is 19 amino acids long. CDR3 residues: CASSILTGTPDPYNSPLHF. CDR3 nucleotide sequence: TGTGCCAGCAGTATTCTGACCGGGACACCCGACCCTTATAATTCACCCCTCCACTTT.

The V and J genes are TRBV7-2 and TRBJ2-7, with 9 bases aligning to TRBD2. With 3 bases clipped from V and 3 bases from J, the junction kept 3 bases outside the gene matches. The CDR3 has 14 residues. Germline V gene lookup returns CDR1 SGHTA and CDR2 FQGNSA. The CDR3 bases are TGTGCCAGCAGCTTTCTAGCGGGGTACTACGAGCAGTACTTC. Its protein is CASSFLAGYYEQYF.

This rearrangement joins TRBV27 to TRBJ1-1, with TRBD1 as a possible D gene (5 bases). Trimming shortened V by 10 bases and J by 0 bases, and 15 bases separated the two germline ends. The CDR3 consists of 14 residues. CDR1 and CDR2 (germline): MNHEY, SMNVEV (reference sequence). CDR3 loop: CATRSGGVNTEAFF. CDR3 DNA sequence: TGTGCCACGCGCTCGGGAGGGGTGAACACTGAAGCTTTCTTT.